This entry lists 13 T cell receptor beta chains sequenced from one sample in a study of blood T cell repertoires in COVID-19. Only in-frame clones appear in the TCRdb table, and some are missing; sequencing was by immunoSEQ multiplex PCR. The sample has under 250,000 clones; roughly 85% are singletons. Sequenced input: PBMCs or T cells enriched from blood (not recorded which). All receptors derive from a man younger than 45 who had recovered from COVID-19.

This clone was recorded once. The chain links TRBV4-3 to TRBJ2-1; 8 bases align to TRBD2. Losses at the gene ends were 0 bases for V and 9 bases for J; bases not matched to a gene: 10. Germline V gene lookup returns CDR1 LGHNA and CDR2 YSLEER. CDR3 length: 16 residues. In DNA, the CDR3 is TGCGCCAGCAGCCAAGAAATCGGGGGGGGCGCAAGTGAGCAGTTCTTC. This gives the protein CASSQEIGGGASEQFF.

The V and J genes are TRBV9 and TRBJ1-3; a weak D match, TRBD1 (5 bases). Germline V lookup: CDR1 SGDLS, CDR2 YYNGEE. Trimming took 0 bases from V and 4 from J, leaving 8 bases between them. The CDR3 consists of 14 residues. The CDR3 DNA reads TGTGCCAGCAGCGTAGCTGGGGGGGGAAACACCATATATTTT. Amino acids: CASSVAGGGNTIYF.

The chain has TRBV10-3 and TRBJ2-5; 9 positions agree with TRBD1. The CDR3 spans 16 residues. The V segment lost 3 bases and the J segment 0 bases; nucleotides outside the gene matches: 5. Germline values: CDR1 ENHRY, CDR2 SYGVKD. The CDR3 here is CAISEGTGRYQETQYF. DNA for the CDR3: TGTGCCATCAGTGAAGGGACAGGGAGGTACCAAGAGACCCAGTACTTC.

This rearrangement joins TRBV10-3 to TRBJ2-1; D is unclear. Germline CDR1 reads ENHRY; CDR2 reads SYGVKD. The CDR3 spans 12 residues. Trimming pared 5 bases from V and 2 bases from J, leaving 4 bases between. This CDR3 is CAISPTYNEQFF. The CDR3 nucleotides read TGTGCCATCAGTCCTACCTACAATGAGCAGTTCTTC.

This chain uses TRBV6-5 with TRBJ1-2, with TRBD1 identical over 8 bases. CDR3 length: 14 residues. After removal of 6 bases from V and 3 bases from J, the junction contained 6 bases not matched to a gene. In germline, CDR1 is MNHEY, CDR2 SVGAGI. CDR3 loop: CASRPTGDHYGYTF. The CDR3 nucleotides read TGTGCCAGCAGACCGACAGGGGATCACTATGGCTACACCTTC.

The gene calls are TRBV4-3 and TRBJ2-3, with TRBD2 identical over 11 bases. J lost 2 bases, V lost 2 bases, and 3 bases had no gene match. This CDR3 spans 16 amino acids. Germline CDR1 LGHNA, CDR2 YSLEER. The CDR3, as DNA: TGCGCCAGCAGCCAAATTAGCGGGGGGGTCACAGATACGCAGTATTTT. Its translation is CASSQISGGVTDTQYF.

The chain carries TRBV6-5 and TRBJ1-5; D possibly corresponds to TRBD1 (5 bases). CDR3 length: 15 amino acids. Germline CDR1 MNHEY, CDR2 SVGAGI. Trimming stripped 0 bases from V and 7 bases from J, with 13 bases between. The CDR3 reads CASSYSVGGDQPQHF. CDR3 sequence (DNA): TGTGCCAGCAGTTACTCGGTGGGGGGGGACCAGCCCCAGCATTTT.

This clone was observed once. The chain joins TRBV7-6 to TRBJ2-3; 14 bases map to TRBD2. The CDR3 covers 18 residues. V dropped 4 bases and J dropped 0; count of bases not matched to a gene: 6. Germline CDR1 is SGHVS and CDR2 is FNYEAQ. CDR3 DNA: TGTGCCAGCAGCTCCGGGACTAGCGGGGGCGCTAGCACAGATACGCAGTATTTT. Residues: CASSSGTSGGASTDTQYF.

The chain recombines TRBV9 with TRBJ2-3, with D uncertain. V was trimmed by 0 bases and J by 2 bases, leaving 10 bases between them. The CDR3 length is 15 residues. Germline CDR1 and CDR2: SGDLS and YYNGEE. The CDR3 region is CASSVAPTPTDTQYF. CDR3 DNA: TGTGCCAGCAGCGTAGCTCCAACACCCACAGATACGCAGTATTTT.

The chain uses TRBV6-4 and TRBJ2-7, with a possible D match to TRBD1 (6 bases). The CDR3 runs to 12 residues. Germline CDR1 is MRHNA and CDR2 is SNTAGT. Trimming stripped 2 bases from V and 6 bases from J, with 8 bases between. This CDR3 reads CASSDGGSEQYF. The CDR3 nucleotides read TGTGCCAGCAGTGACGGGGGCTCCGAGCAGTACTTC.

The V and J genes are TRBV19 and TRBJ1-1; tentative D call: TRBD1 (6 bases). Trimming left V 4 bases short and J 3 bases short, with 9 bases between. This CDR3 comprises 13 residues. Germline CDR1 and CDR2: LNHDA and SQIVND (reference sequence). The CDR3 reads CASSRTVYTEAFF. The CDR3 nucleotides are TGTGCCAGTAGTAGGACAGTCTACACTGAAGCTTTCTTT.

J is TRBJ1-1 and V is TRBV11-2; D may be TRBD1 (5 bases). The CDR3 has 17 amino acids. V was cut by 8 bases and J by 1 base, with 23 bases left in between. Germline loops: CDR1 SGHAT, CDR2 FQNNGV. CDR3 in amino acids: CASGRGVMAEQNTEAFF. The DNA for the CDR3 is TGTGCCAGCGGCCGGGGGGTAATGGCGGAGCAGAACACTGAAGCTTTCTTT.

The chain has TRBV29-1 and TRBJ1-3; no firm D call. The CDR3 is 11 amino acids. Between the trimmed V and J ends, which lost 4 bases and 6 bases, there was a span of 7 bases. CDR1 is SQVTM, CDR2 ANQGSEA, per germline. CDR3 in DNA: TGCAGCGTTGTTTGGGCAAACACCATATATTTT. Its translation is CSVVWANTIYF.